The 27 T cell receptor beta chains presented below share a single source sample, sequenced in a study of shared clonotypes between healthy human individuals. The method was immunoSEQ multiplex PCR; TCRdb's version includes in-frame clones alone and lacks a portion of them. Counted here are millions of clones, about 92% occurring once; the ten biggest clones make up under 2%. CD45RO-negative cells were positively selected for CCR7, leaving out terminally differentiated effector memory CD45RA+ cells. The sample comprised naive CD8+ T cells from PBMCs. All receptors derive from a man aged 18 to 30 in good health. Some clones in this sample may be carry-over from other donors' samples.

Here the CDR3 DNA reads TGTGCCAGCAGCTATCCGACAGGGGGCTCCTACGAGCAGTACTTC. The encoded protein is CASSYPTGGSYEQYF. This sequence joins TRBV11-2 and TRBJ2-7, with 9 bases lining up with TRBD1. The CDR3 is 15 amino acids. Germline V gene data show CDR1 as SGHAT and CDR2 as FQNNGV. V dropped 4 bases and J dropped 0; count of bases not matched to a gene: 4.

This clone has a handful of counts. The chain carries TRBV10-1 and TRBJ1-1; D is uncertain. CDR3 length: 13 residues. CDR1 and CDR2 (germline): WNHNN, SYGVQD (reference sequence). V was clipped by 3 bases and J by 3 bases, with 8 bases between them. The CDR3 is CASSENRYTEAFF. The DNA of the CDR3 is TGCGCCAGCAGTGAAAACCGCTACACTGAAGCTTTCTTT.

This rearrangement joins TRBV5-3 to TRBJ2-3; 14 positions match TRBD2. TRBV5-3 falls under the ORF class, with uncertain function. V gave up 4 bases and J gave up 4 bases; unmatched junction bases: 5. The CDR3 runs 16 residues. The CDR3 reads CARSAGTSGSADTQYF. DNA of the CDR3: TGTGCCAGAAGCGCCGGGACTAGCGGGAGCGCAGATACGCAGTATTTT.

CDR3 in DNA: TGCGCCAGCAGCCATGTAGGGGAAGGGCAGCCCCAGCATTTT. This translates into CASSHVGEGQPQHF. This chain uses TRBV4-1 with TRBJ1-5; D might be TRBD1 (5 bases). There are 14 residues in the CDR3. V was shortened by 3 bases and J by 7 bases, with 13 bases between the two germline ends. Looked up from germline, CDR1 is MGHRA and CDR2 is YSYEKL.

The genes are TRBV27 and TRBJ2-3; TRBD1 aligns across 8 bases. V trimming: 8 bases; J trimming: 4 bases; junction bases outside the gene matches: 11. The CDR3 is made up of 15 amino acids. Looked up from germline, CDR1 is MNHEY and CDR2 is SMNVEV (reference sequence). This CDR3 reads CASRGFNRGADTQYF. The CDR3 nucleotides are TGTGCCAGCCGAGGGTTCAACAGGGGGGCAGATACGCAGTATTTT.

The CDR3, as DNA: TGCGCCAGCAGCCAAGAAGAAGGGGGCGGAAACACAGATACGCAGTATTTT. Residues: CASSQEEGGGNTDTQYF. The V and J genes are TRBV4-1 and TRBJ2-3, with 7 nucleotides matching TRBD1. CDR1 MGHRA and CDR2 YSYEKL come from the germline V gene. With V trimmed by 0 bases and J by 2 bases, 8 bases remained unmatched. This CDR3 has 17 residues.

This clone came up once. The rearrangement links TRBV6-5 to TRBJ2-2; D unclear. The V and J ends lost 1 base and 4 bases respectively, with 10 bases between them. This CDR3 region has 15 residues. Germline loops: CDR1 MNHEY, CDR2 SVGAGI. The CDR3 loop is CASSYFLVGTGELFF. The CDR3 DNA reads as TGTGCCAGCAGTTACTTCCTAGTGGGCACCGGGGAGCTGTTTTTT.

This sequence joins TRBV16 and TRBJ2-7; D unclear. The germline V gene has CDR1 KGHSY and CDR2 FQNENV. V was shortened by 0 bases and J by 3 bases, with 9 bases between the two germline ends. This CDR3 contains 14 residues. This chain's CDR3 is CASSQSSRNYEQYF. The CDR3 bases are TGTGCCAGCAGCCAATCGAGCAGGAACTACGAGCAGTACTTC.

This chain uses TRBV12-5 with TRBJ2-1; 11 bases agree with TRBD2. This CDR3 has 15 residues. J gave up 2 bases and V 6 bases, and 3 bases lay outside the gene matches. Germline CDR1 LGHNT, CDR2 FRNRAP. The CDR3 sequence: CASGGGLAAYNEQFF. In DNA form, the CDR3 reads TGTGCTAGTGGCGGGGGACTAGCGGCCTACAATGAGCAGTTCTTC.

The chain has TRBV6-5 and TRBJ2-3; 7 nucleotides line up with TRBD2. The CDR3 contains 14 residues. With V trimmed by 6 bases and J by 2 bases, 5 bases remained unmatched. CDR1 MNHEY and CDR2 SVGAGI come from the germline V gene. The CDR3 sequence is CASSQREDTDTQYF. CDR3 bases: TGTGCCAGCAGCCAGCGGGAAGACACAGATACGCAGTATTTT.

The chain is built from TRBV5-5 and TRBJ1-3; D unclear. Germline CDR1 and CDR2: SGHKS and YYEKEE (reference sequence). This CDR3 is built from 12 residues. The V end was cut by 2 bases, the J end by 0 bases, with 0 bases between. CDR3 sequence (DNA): TGTGCCAGCAGCTTCTCTGGAAACACCATATATTTT. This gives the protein CASSFSGNTIYF.

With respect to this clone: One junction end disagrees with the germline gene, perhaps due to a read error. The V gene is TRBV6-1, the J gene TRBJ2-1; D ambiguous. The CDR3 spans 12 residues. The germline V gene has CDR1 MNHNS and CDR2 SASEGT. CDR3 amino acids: CASRPSNNEQFF. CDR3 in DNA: TGTGCCAGCAGGCCCTCCAACAATGAGCAGTTCTTC.

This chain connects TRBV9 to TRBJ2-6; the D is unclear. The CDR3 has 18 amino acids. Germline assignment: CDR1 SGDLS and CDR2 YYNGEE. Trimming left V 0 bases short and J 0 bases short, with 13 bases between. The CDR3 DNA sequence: TGTGCCAGCAGCGTAGCTGAACAGTTCCTCTCTGGGGCCAACGTCCTGACTTTC. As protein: CASSVAEQFLSGANVLTF.

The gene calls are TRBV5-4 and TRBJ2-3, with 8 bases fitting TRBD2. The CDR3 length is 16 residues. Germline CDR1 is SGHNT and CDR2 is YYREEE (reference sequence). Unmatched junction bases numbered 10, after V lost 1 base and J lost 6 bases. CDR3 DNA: TGTGCCAGCAGCTTGTTCCGGGAGGGCTTTACGGATACGCAGTATTTT. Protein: CASSLFREGFTDTQYF. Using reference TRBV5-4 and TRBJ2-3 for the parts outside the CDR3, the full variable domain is ETGVTQSPTHLIKTRGQQVTLRCSSQSGHNTVSWYQQALGQGPQFIFQYYREEENGRGNFPPRFSGLQFPNYSSELNVNALELDDSALYLCASSLFREGFTDTQYFGPGTRLTVL.

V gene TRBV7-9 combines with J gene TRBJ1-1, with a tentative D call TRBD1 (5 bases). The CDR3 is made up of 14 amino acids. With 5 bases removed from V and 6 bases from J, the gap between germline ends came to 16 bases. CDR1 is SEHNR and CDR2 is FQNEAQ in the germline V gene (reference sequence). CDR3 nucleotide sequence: TGTGCCAGCAGCCGAACCGGGACGTATGCTGAAGCTTTCTTT. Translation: CASSRTGTYAEAFF.

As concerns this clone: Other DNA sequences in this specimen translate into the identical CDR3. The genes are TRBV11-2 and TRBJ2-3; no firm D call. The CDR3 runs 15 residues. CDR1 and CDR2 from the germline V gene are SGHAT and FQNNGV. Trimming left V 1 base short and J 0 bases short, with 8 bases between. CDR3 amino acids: CASSLGGSSTDTQYF. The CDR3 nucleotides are TGTGCCAGCAGCTTAGGTGGTTCCAGCACAGATACGCAGTATTTT. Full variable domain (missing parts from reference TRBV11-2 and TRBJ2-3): EAGVAQSPRYKIIEKRQSVAFWCNPISGHATLYWYQQILGQGPKLLIQFQNNGVVDDSQLPKDRFSAERLKGVDSTLKIQPAKLEDSAVYLCASSLGGSSTDTQYFGPGTRLTVL.

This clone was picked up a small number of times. The CDR3 nucleotides are TGCGCCAGCAGCCAAGTCATGAGGGACAGGGGATATGGCTACACCTTC. Translation gives CASSQVMRDRGYGYTF. The chain is built from TRBV4-1 and TRBJ1-2; 10 bases align to TRBD1. This CDR3 region has 16 residues. After removal of 1 base from V and 5 bases from J, the junction contained 7 bases not matched to a gene. Germline CDR1 is MGHRA and CDR2 is YSYEKL.

Here the CDR3 DNA reads TGTGCCAGCAGCGCCCCAGGGAGCGGAGGCTACAATGAGCAGTTCTTC. It encodes CASSAPGSGGYNEQFF. This chain uses TRBV7-9 with TRBJ2-1, with D perhaps assigned TRBD1 or TRBD2 (5 bases each). CDR1 is SEHNR, CDR2 FQNEAQ, per germline (reference sequence). The CDR3 totals 16 residues. The V end was cut by 5 bases, the J end by 3 bases, with 17 bases between.

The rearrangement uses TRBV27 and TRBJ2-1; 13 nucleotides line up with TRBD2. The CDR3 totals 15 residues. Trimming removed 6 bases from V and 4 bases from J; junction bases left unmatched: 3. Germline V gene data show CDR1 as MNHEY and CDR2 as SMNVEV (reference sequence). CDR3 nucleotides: TGTGCCAGCAGAAGACTAGCGGGGGGTTACAATGAGCAGTTCTTC. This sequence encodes CASRRLAGGYNEQFF.

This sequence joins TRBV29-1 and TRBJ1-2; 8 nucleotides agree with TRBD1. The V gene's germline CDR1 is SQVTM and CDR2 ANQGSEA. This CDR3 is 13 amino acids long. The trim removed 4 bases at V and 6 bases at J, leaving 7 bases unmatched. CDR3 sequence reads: CSVVGQGADGYTF. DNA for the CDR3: TGCAGCGTTGTAGGGCAGGGGGCGGATGGCTACACCTTC.

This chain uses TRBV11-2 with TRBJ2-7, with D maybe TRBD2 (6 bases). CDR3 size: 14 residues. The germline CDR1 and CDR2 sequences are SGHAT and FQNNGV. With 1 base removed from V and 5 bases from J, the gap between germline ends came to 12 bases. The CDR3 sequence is CASSLGISGDEQYF. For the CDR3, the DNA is TGTGCCAGCAGCTTAGGTATTTCGGGGGACGAGCAGTACTTC.

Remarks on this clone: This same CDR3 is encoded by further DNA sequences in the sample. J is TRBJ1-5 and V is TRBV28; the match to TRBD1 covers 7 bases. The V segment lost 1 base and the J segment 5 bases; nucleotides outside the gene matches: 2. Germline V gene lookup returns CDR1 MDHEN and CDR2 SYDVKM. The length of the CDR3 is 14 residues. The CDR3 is CASSLSQGDQPQHF. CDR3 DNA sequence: TGTGCCAGCAGTTTATCTCAGGGGGATCAGCCCCAGCATTTT.

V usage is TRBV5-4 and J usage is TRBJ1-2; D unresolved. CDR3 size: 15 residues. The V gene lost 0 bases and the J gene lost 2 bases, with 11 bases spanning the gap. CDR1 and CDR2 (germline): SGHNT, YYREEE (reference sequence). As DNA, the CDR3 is TGTGCCAGCAGCTTGGAAGTCGGGCCGAACTATGGCTACACCTTC. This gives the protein CASSLEVGPNYGYTF.

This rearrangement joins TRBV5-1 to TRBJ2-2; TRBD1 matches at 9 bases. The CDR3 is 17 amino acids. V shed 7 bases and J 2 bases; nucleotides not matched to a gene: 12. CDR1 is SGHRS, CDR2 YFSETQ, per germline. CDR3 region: CASGSTGGVGNTGELFF. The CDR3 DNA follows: TGCGCCAGCGGCTCGACAGGGGGAGTTGGCAACACCGGGGAGCTGTTTTTT. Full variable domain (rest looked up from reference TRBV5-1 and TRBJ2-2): KAGVTQTPRYLIKTRGQQVTLSCSPISGHRSVSWYQQTPGQGLQFLFEYFSETQRNKGNFPGRFSGRQFSNSRSEMNVSTLELGDSALYLCASGSTGGVGNTGELFFGEGSRLTVL.

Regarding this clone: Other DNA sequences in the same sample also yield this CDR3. The CDR3: CASSVGGSSYEQYF. As DNA, the CDR3 is TGTGCCAGCAGCGTAGGCGGGAGCTCCTACGAGCAGTACTTC. V is TRBV9 and J is TRBJ2-7; the match to TRBD2 covers 7 bases. Germline V gene lookup returns CDR1 SGDLS and CDR2 YYNGEE. The V and J ends lost 0 bases and 0 bases, in that order; junction bases with no gene match: 0. The CDR3 contains 14 residues.

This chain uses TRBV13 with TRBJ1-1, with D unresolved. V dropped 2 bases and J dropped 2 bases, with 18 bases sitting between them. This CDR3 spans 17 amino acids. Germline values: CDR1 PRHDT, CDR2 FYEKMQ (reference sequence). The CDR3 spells CASSLSPHSAPNTEAFF. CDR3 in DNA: TGTGCCAGCAGCTTATCTCCCCATTCCGCCCCAAACACTGAAGCTTTCTTT. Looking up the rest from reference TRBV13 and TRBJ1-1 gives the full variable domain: AAGVIQSPRHLIKEKRETATLKCYPIPRHDTVYWYQQGPGQDPQFLISFYEKMQSDKGSIPDRFSAQQFSDYHSELNMSSLELGDSALYFCASSLSPHSAPNTEAFFGQGTRLTVV.

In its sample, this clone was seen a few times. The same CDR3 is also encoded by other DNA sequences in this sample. The CDR3, as DNA: TGTGCCAGCAGTTTATTGGAGAACACTGAAGCTTTCTTT. It codes for CASSLLENTEAFF. This chain uses TRBV27 with TRBJ1-1; D remains ambiguous. The CDR3 is made up of 13 amino acids. The germline V gene has CDR1 MNHEY and CDR2 SMNVEV (reference sequence). V was clipped by 1 base and J by 1 base, with 4 bases between them.